The text below deals with one TCR beta chain. The antigen is undetermined. The record originates from a study of T cells in Graves' hyperthyroidism and ophthalmopathy. Study as a whole: Peripheral blood was collected at initial diagnosis, before any treatment.

The source material, RNA transcripts, was used to amplify TCR beta CDR3 regions. The HTBI primer set was used in a first-round RT-PCR of the TCR CDR3. TCRdb called the multiplex PCR reads again in MiXCR, with one record for every CDR3 protein. The table has over 250,000 distinct CDR3 sequences, roughly 13% seen once. Study-level points and caveats: Blood held most thyroid clonotypes expanded above 0.001 frequency.

Any patient presenting with uncontrolled infection, other autoimmune disease, pregnancy or lactation was left out. The authors obtained PBMCs from roughly 10 ml of fresh peripheral blood. There are 16 residues in the CDR3. Between the trimmed V and J ends, which lost 5 bases and 0 bases, there was a span of 17 bases. The clonotype comes from a middle-aged woman with Graves' ophthalmopathy. Source material: blood. V and J are TRBV12-3 or TRBV12-4 and TRBJ2-7; D remains unclear. Written as DNA, the CDR3 is TGTGCCAGCAGTCCCGTGTCCGAAAGAAGCTCCTACGAGCAGTACTTC. This sequence encodes CASSPVSERSSYEQYF.